This T cell receptor (beta chain) is drawn from a study of T-cell reconstitution after alpha-beta-depleted transplantation in children. This sample's TCRbeta library carried unique molecular identifier barcodes. In TCRdb, the PCR reads were re-called with MiXCR into one record per CDR3 protein. The sample lists around 500,000 distinct CDR3 sequences; more than 20% were seen once. The CDR3 totals 12 residues. Per germline, CDR1 MNHEY and CDR2 SVGAGI. With 1 base removed from V and 5 bases from J, the gap between germline ends came to 2 bases. This clonotype has a count of ten or more. Antigen: not known. Points from the study as a whole: A year had passed since transplant, and T-cell counts and diversity by then came mostly from newly produced T cells. The origin of alpha-beta T cells about two months after transplant was reportedly several hundred expanded graft clones.

The sample was PBMCs, mostly from graft donor cells, taken 360 days after TCRalphabeta/CD19-depleted stem cell transplant. The TCR originated in a boy under two years old who had a stem cell transplant for acute myeloid leukemia, so the T cells may come from the graft donor. This chain connects TRBV6-5 to TRBJ1-4; no definite D call. The CDR3 is CASSYLNEKLFF. The CDR3, as DNA: TGTGCCAGCAGTTACTTAAATGAAAAACTGTTTTTT.